A selection of T cell receptor beta chains follows, all from one sample in a study of CD8 T cells in ankylosing spondylitis. TCRdb reanalysed the 5' RACE reads using MiXCR and keeps one entry per CDR3 protein. Here the sample spans roughly 180,000 distinct CDR3 sequences, approximately 13% being singletons. The source material was blood, either unsorted or a sorted T cell fraction (not recorded which). The receptors stem from a female donor with ankylosing spondylitis or in good health (not recorded which). Each CDR3 is given with its conserved first and last residue. The order of the fields is J gene, clone size, V gene, D gene, CDR3 length, CDR3 DNA, CDR3 protein. D genes are given only for firm matches. Expanded clones get a size class; other rows say once, few or many, or leave the size out.

j_gene: TRBJ2-7; abundance: few; v_gene: TRBV7-2; d_gene: TRBD2; len: 14; CDR3nt: TGTGCCAGCAGCTTCGGACTAGCGGTATACGAGCAGTACTTC; CDR3aa: CASSFGLAVYEQYF
j_gene: TRBJ1-3; abundance: many; v_gene: TRBV28; d_gene: .; len: 15; CDR3nt: TGTGCCAGCAGTCCCTCCACAGATATCCTTCACACCATATATTTT; CDR3aa: CASSPSTDILHTIYF
j_gene: TRBJ2-3; abundance: many; v_gene: TRBV24-1; d_gene: .; len: 12; CDR3nt: TGTGCCACCAGCCAATTCACAGATACGCAGTATTTT; CDR3aa: CATSQFTDTQYF
j_gene: TRBJ2-1; abundance: many; v_gene: TRBV20-1; d_gene: .; len: 12; CDR3nt: TGCAGTGCTAGTTCTACAATGAATGAGCAGTTCTTC; CDR3aa: CSASSTMNEQFF
j_gene: TRBJ1-4; abundance: few; v_gene: TRBV7-9; d_gene: TRBD1; len: 17; CDR3nt: TGTGCCAGCAGCGGGGAGCCCGGGGACAGGGATAATGAAAAACTGTTTTTT; CDR3aa: CASSGEPGDRDNEKLFF
j_gene: TRBJ2-6; abundance: .; v_gene: TRBV12-3/TRBV12-4; d_gene: TRBD1; len: 19; CDR3nt: TGTGCCAGCAGTTTAGCCCCGGGACAGAAGCCTGTTGGGGCCAACGTCCTGACTTTC; CDR3aa: CASSLAPGQKPVGANVLTF
j_gene: TRBJ1-1; abundance: .; v_gene: TRBV25-1; d_gene: TRBD1; len: 13; CDR3nt: TGTGCCAGCAGATCGACAGGGCCCCCTGAAGCTTTCTTT; CDR3aa: CASRSTGPPEAFF
j_gene: TRBJ2-1; abundance: few; v_gene: TRBV20-1; d_gene: TRBD2; len: 17; CDR3nt: TGCAGTGCTAGAGCCCTCCGGACGGCTAGCGGGAGCAATGAGCAGTTCTTC; CDR3aa: CSARALRTASGSNEQFF
j_gene: TRBJ1-6; abundance: .; v_gene: TRBV28; d_gene: .; len: 15; CDR3nt: TGTGCCAGCAGTTTATTAGACAGCTATAATTCACCCCTCCACTTT; CDR3aa: CASSLLDSYNSPLHF
j_gene: TRBJ2-7; abundance: many; v_gene: TRBV5-1; d_gene: .; len: 13; CDR3nt: TGCGCCAGCAGCTTGGAACGGATCTACGAGCAGTACTTC; CDR3aa: CASSLERIYEQYF
j_gene: TRBJ1-5; abundance: many; v_gene: TRBV12-3/TRBV12-4; d_gene: TRBD1; len: 15; CDR3nt: TGTGCCAGCAGGACAGACAGGGCCCGCAATCAGCCCCAGCATTTT; CDR3aa: CASRTDRARNQPQHF
j_gene: TRBJ1-2; abundance: .; v_gene: TRBV10-3; d_gene: .; len: 14; CDR3nt: TGTGCCATCAGTGTCGGCAACTTAAACTATGGCTACACCTTC; CDR3aa: CAISVGNLNYGYTF
j_gene: TRBJ2-2; abundance: many; v_gene: TRBV29-1; d_gene: .; len: 16; CDR3nt: TGCAGCGTTGAATCGGTGGGAGGCCCGAACACCGGGGAGCTGTTTTTT; CDR3aa: CSVESVGGPNTGELFF
j_gene: TRBJ1-1; abundance: many; v_gene: TRBV11-2; d_gene: .; len: 12; CDR3nt: TGTGCCAGCAGCCCGGGACTTTCGGAAGCTTTCTTT; CDR3aa: CASSPGLSEAFF
j_gene: TRBJ1-4; abundance: many; v_gene: TRBV4-2; d_gene: TRBD1; len: 15; CDR3nt: TGTGCCAGCAGCCAAAAGGGACAGCTAGATTTGAAACTGTTTTTT; CDR3aa: CASSQKGQLDLKLFF
j_gene: TRBJ2-5; abundance: many; v_gene: TRBV7-8; d_gene: .; len: 16; CDR3nt: TGTGCCAGCAGCTTAGTCGCAAGGGGGACCCAAGAGACCCAGTACTTC; CDR3aa: CASSLVARGTQETQYF
j_gene: TRBJ2-1; abundance: few; v_gene: TRBV3-1; d_gene: .; len: 15; CDR3nt: TGTGCCAGCAGCCGAGCCCCACACTCCTACAATGAGCAGTTCTTC; CDR3aa: CASSRAPHSYNEQFF
j_gene: TRBJ2-1; abundance: .; v_gene: TRBV7-2; d_gene: .; len: 17; CDR3nt: TGTGCCAGCAGCTTATTTTTGGGGGGTCTTGTTTCGAATGAGCAGTTCTTC; CDR3aa: CASSLFLGGLVSNEQFF
j_gene: TRBJ2-1; abundance: many; v_gene: TRBV5-1; d_gene: .; len: 13; CDR3nt: TGCGCCAGCAGTCCGACTGTACGGAATGAGCAGTTCTTC; CDR3aa: CASSPTVRNEQFF
j_gene: TRBJ2-2; abundance: .; v_gene: TRBV10-3; d_gene: TRBD2; len: 16; CDR3nt: TGTGCCATCAGTCCTTTAGCGGGGTCGAACACCGGGGAGCTGTTTTTT; CDR3aa: CAISPLAGSNTGELFF
j_gene: TRBJ2-1; abundance: many; v_gene: TRBV14; d_gene: TRBD2; len: 16; CDR3nt: TGTGCCAGCAGCCAGTATAGCGGGAGGATGTACAATGAGCAGTTCTTC; CDR3aa: CASSQYSGRMYNEQFF
j_gene: TRBJ2-1; abundance: .; v_gene: TRBV19; d_gene: TRBD2; len: 12; CDR3nt: TGTGCCAGTAAACTAGCGGGACAAGAGCAGTTCTTC; CDR3aa: CASKLAGQEQFF
j_gene: TRBJ2-5; abundance: .; v_gene: TRBV20-1; d_gene: .; len: 14; CDR3nt: TGCAGTGCTAGAGATGGAGCGGACCAAGAGACCCAGTACTTC; CDR3aa: CSARDGADQETQYF
j_gene: TRBJ2-6; abundance: few; v_gene: TRBV3-1; d_gene: TRBD2; len: 19; CDR3nt: TGTGCCAGCAGCCGAGGACTAGCGTTGACGATCTCTGGGGCCAACGTCCTGACTTTC; CDR3aa: CASSRGLALTISGANVLTF
j_gene: TRBJ2-3; abundance: many; v_gene: TRBV20-1; d_gene: TRBD2; len: 15; CDR3nt: TGCAGTGCTAGAGACGGGAGGGCGGGCACAGATACGCAGTATTTT; CDR3aa: CSARDGRAGTDTQYF
j_gene: TRBJ2-3; abundance: many; v_gene: TRBV7-2; d_gene: TRBD1; len: 15; CDR3nt: TGTGCCAGCAGCATAGACAGGGGGGGCACAGATACGCAGTATTTT; CDR3aa: CASSIDRGGTDTQYF
j_gene: TRBJ2-7; abundance: many; v_gene: TRBV2; d_gene: TRBD2; len: 18; CDR3nt: TGTGCCAGCAGTGAAGACAGGAGGCGGGCTAGCGGGAGCCACGAGCAGTACTTC; CDR3aa: CASSEDRRRASGSHEQYF
j_gene: TRBJ1-2; abundance: many; v_gene: TRBV24-1; d_gene: TRBD1; len: 16; CDR3nt: TGTGCCACACGTGGCTCAGGACAGGGAAGGGACTATGGCTACACCTTC; CDR3aa: CATRGSGQGRDYGYTF
j_gene: TRBJ1-1; abundance: few; v_gene: TRBV6-2/TRBV6-3; d_gene: .; len: 15; CDR3nt: TGTGCCAGCAGTTACCTAGACACCCTTGACACTGAAGCTTTCTTT; CDR3aa: CASSYLDTLDTEAFF
j_gene: TRBJ2-7; abundance: once; v_gene: TRBV4-3; d_gene: .; len: 15; CDR3nt: TGCGCCAGCAGCCAAGACCCAGCTAGAGTCAACGAGCAGTACTTC; CDR3aa: CASSQDPARVNEQYF
j_gene: TRBJ1-5; abundance: many; v_gene: TRBV5-1; d_gene: TRBD1; len: 17; CDR3nt: TGCGCCAGCAGCCCCTTAGGGACAGGGGCCGGCAATCAGCCCCAGCATTTT; CDR3aa: CASSPLGTGAGNQPQHF
j_gene: TRBJ2-5; abundance: few; v_gene: TRBV3-1; d_gene: TRBD2; len: 18; CDR3nt: TGTGCCAGCAGCCAAGTTAGGACTAGCGGAACTCTTGCGGGGACCCAGTACTTC; CDR3aa: CASSQVRTSGTLAGTQYF
j_gene: TRBJ1-1; abundance: many; v_gene: TRBV29-1; d_gene: .; len: 13; CDR3nt: TGCAGCGTTGAATCGGGGGGAAACACTGAAGCTTTCTTT; CDR3aa: CSVESGGNTEAFF
j_gene: TRBJ2-3; abundance: few; v_gene: TRBV7-2; d_gene: .; len: 14; CDR3nt: TGTGCCAGCAGCTTAGATAAGATCACAGATACGCAGTATTTT; CDR3aa: CASSLDKITDTQYF
j_gene: TRBJ2-3; abundance: .; v_gene: TRBV12-3/TRBV12-4; d_gene: TRBD2; len: 16; CDR3nt: TGTGCCAGCAGGCCGGGACTAGCGGGGAGCACAGATACGCAGTATTTT; CDR3aa: CASRPGLAGSTDTQYF
j_gene: TRBJ2-2; abundance: many; v_gene: TRBV7-9; d_gene: .; len: 13; CDR3nt: TGTGCCAGCAGCTTCACAGGGCCCGGGGAGCTGTTTTTT; CDR3aa: CASSFTGPGELFF
j_gene: TRBJ2-2; abundance: many; v_gene: TRBV12-3/TRBV12-4; d_gene: .; len: 11; CDR3nt: TGTGCCAGCACCCGGGCAGGGGAGCTGTTTTTT; CDR3aa: CASTRAGELFF
j_gene: TRBJ1-4; abundance: many; v_gene: TRBV4-1; d_gene: TRBD1; len: 15; CDR3nt: TGCGCCAGCAGCCAAGACGGACAGGGTTTTGAAAAACTGTTTTTT; CDR3aa: CASSQDGQGFEKLFF
j_gene: TRBJ2-5; abundance: many; v_gene: TRBV28; d_gene: TRBD2; len: 18; CDR3nt: TGTGCCAGCAGTTTAGGCGCGACTAGCGGGAGTTGGGGAGAGACCCAGTACTTC; CDR3aa: CASSLGATSGSWGETQYF
j_gene: TRBJ2-7; abundance: few; v_gene: TRBV3-1; d_gene: .; len: 13; CDR3nt: TGTGCCAGCAGCCAAGCTTTCAGCAACGAGCAGTACTTC; CDR3aa: CASSQAFSNEQYF
j_gene: TRBJ2-3; abundance: .; v_gene: TRBV4-3; d_gene: TRBD2; len: 16; CDR3nt: TGCGCCAGCAGCCAAGCCTGGCGGGAGGGCACAGATACGCAGTATTTT; CDR3aa: CASSQAWREGTDTQYF
j_gene: TRBJ1-5; abundance: many; v_gene: TRBV20-1; d_gene: .; len: 13; CDR3nt: TGCAGTGCTAGAGATGAGACATATCAGCCCCAGCATTTT; CDR3aa: CSARDETYQPQHF
j_gene: TRBJ1-2; abundance: many; v_gene: TRBV25-1; d_gene: .; len: 12; CDR3nt: TGTGCCAGCAGTAAGATTAACTATGGCTACACCTTC; CDR3aa: CASSKINYGYTF
j_gene: TRBJ2-1; abundance: many; v_gene: TRBV12-3/TRBV12-4; d_gene: TRBD1; len: 15; CDR3nt: TGTGCCAGCAGTATCACCGGGACAGGGTGGCATGAGCAGTTCTTC; CDR3aa: CASSITGTGWHEQFF
j_gene: TRBJ1-1; abundance: many; v_gene: TRBV29-1; d_gene: .; len: 15; CDR3nt: TGCAGCGCCCGCGGGGCTCCCGGATTGAACACTGAAGCTTTCTTT; CDR3aa: CSARGAPGLNTEAFF
j_gene: TRBJ1-1; abundance: many; v_gene: TRBV9; d_gene: .; len: 15; CDR3nt: TGTGCCAGCAGCCCTAGGGGGGGAGCGAACACTGAAGCTTTCTTT; CDR3aa: CASSPRGGANTEAFF
j_gene: TRBJ1-1; abundance: few; v_gene: TRBV14; d_gene: .; len: 15; CDR3nt: TGTGCCAGCAGCCAAGGGCTCTTCGGGTTAACTGAAGCTTTCTTT; CDR3aa: CASSQGLFGLTEAFF
j_gene: TRBJ2-6; abundance: .; v_gene: TRBV9; d_gene: .; len: 15; CDR3nt: TGTGCCAGCAGCATAGGGCCCTCTGGGGCCAACGTCCTGACTTTC; CDR3aa: CASSIGPSGANVLTF